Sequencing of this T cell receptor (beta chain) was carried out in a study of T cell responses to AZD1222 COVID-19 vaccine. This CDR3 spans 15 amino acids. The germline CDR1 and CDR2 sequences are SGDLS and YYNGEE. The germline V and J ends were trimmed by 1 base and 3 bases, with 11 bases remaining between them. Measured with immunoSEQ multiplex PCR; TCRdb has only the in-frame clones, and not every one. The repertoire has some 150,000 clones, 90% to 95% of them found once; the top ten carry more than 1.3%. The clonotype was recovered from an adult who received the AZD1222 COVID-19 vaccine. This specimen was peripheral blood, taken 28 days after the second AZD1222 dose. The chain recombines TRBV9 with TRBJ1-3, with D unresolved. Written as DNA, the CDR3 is TGTGCCAGCAGCGTATCCGGACTGTATGGAAACACCATATATTTT. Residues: CASSVSGLYGNTIYF.